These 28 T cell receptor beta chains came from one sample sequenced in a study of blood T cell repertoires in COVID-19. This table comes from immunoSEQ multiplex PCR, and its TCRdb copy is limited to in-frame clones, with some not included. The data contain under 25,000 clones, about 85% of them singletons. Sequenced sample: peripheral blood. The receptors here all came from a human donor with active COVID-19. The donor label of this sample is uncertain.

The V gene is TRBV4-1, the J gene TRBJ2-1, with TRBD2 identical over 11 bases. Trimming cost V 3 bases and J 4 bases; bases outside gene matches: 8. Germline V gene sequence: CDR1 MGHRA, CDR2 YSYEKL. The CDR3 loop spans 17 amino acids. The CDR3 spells CASSHPPGLAEYNEQFF. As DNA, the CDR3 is TGCGCCAGCAGCCACCCACCGGGACTAGCGGAGTACAATGAGCAGTTCTTC.

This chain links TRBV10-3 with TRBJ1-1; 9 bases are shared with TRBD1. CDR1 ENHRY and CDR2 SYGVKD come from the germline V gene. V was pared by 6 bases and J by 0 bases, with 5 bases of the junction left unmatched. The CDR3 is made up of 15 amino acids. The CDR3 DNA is TGTGCCATCAGGCCAGACAGGGGGGTGAACACTGAAGCTTTCTTT. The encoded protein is CAIRPDRGVNTEAFF.

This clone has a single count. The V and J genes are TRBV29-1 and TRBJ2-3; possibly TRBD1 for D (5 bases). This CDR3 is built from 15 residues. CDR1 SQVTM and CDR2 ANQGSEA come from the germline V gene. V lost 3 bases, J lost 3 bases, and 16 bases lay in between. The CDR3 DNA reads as TGCAGCGTTGATGGCCCAGGGCTATCAACAGATACGCAGTATTTT. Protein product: CSVDGPGLSTDTQYF.

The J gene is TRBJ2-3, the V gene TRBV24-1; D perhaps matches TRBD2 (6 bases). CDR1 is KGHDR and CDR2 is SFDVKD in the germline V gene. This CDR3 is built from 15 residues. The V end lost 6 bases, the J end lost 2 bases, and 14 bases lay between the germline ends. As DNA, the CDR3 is TGTGCCACCAGTTCCGGGACTTGGGTCACAGATACGCAGTATTTT. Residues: CATSSGTWVTDTQYF.

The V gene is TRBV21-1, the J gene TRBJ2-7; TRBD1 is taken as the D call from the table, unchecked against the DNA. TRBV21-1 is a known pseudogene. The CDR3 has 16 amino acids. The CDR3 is CASSRDGQGGFYEQYF. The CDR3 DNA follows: TGTGCCAGCAGCAGAGATGGGCAGGGGGGTTTCTACGAGCAGTACTTC.

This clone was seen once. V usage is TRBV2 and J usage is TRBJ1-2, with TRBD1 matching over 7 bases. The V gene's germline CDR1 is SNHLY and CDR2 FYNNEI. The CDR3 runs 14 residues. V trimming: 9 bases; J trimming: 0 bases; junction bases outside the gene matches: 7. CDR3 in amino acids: CASTLGTANYGYTF. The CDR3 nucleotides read TGTGCCAGTACTTTGGGGACAGCTAACTATGGCTACACCTTC.

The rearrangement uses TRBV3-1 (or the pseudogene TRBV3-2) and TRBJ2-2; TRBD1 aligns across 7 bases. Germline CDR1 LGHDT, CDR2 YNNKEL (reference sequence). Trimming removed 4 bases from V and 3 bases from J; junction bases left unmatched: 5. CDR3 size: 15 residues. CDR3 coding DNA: TGTGCCAGCAGCCCGACAGGGTACGACACCGGGGAGCTGTTTTTT. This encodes CASSPTGYDTGELFF.

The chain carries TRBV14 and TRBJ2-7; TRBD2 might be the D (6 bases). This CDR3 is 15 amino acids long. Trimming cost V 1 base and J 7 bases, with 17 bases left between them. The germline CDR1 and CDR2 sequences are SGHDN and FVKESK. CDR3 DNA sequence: TGTGCCAGCAGCCAAGCGGGAGTGACCCTGAGGGAGCAGTACTTC. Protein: CASSQAGVTLREQYF.

The CDR3 DNA follows: TGTGCCAGCTCACCAACAGGGTACACTGAAGCTTTCTTT. Encoded protein: CASSPTGYTEAFF. This sequence joins TRBV18 and TRBJ1-1, with D perhaps TRBD1 (6 bases). V was shortened by 2 bases and J by 3 bases, with 7 bases between the two germline ends. Germline CDR1 is KGHSH and CDR2 is LQKENI. The CDR3 is made up of 13 amino acids.

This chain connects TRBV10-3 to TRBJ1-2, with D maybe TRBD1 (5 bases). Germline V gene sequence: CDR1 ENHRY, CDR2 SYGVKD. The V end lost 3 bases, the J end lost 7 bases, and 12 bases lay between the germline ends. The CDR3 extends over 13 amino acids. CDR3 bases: TGTGCCATCAGTGATTCAGGGTACGGTGGCTACACCTTC. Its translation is CAISDSGYGGYTF.

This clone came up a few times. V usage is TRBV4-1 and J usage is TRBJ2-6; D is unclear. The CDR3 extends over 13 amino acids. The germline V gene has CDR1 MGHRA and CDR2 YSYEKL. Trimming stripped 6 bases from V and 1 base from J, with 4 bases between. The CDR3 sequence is CASSYSGANVLTF. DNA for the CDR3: TGCGCCAGCAGTTATTCTGGGGCCAACGTCCTGACTTTC.

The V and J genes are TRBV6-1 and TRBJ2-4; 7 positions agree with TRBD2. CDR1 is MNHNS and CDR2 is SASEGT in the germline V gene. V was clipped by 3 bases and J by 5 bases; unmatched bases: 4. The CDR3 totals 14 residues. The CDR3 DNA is TGTGCCAGCAGTGACAGCGGGACTCAAAACATTCAGTACTTC. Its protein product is CASSDSGTQNIQYF.

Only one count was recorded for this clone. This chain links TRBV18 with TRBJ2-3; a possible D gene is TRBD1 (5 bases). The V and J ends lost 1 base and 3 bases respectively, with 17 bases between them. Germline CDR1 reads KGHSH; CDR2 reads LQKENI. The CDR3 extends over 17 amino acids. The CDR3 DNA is TGTGCCAGCTCACCACTCCCCTCACAGGCCCTGACAGATACGCAGTATTTT. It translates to CASSPLPSQALTDTQYF. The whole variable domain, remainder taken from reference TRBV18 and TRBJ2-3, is NAGVMQNPRHLVRRRGQEARLRCSPMKGHSHVYWYRQLPEEGLKFMVYLQKENIIDESGMPKERFSAEFPKEGPSILRIQQVVRGDSAAYFCASSPLPSQALTDTQYFGPGTRLTVL.

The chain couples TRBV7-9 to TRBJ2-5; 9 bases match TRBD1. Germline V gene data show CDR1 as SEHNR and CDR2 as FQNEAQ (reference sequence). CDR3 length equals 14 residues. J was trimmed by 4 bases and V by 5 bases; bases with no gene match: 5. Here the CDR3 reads CASSAGTGLETQYF. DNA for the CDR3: TGTGCCAGCAGCGCCGGGACAGGGCTAGAGACCCAGTACTTC.

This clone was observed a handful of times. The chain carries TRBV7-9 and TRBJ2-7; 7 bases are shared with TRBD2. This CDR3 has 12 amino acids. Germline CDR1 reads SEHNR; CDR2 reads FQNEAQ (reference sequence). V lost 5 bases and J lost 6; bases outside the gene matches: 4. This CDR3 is CASSPGRREQYF. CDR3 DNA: TGTGCCAGCAGCCCCGGGAGGCGCGAGCAGTACTTC.

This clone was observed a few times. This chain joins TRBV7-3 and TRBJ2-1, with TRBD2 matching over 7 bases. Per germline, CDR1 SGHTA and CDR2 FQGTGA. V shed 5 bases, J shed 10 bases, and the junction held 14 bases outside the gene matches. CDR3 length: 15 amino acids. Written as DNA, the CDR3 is TGTGCCAGCAGCCCCCAGGCGGGAGTCCTTCGCGAGCAGTTCTTC. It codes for CASSPQAGVLREQFF.

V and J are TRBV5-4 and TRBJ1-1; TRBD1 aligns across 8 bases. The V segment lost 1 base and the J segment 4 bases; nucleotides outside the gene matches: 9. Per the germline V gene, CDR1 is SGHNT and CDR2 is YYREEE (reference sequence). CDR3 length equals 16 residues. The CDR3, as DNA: TGTGCCAGCAGCTTGCCCGACAGGGGTCGGGGCACTGAAGCTTTCTTT. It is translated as CASSLPDRGRGTEAFF. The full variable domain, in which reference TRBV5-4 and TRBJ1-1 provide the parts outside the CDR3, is ETGVTQSPTHLIKTRGQQVTLRCSSQSGHNTVSWYQQALGQGPQFIFQYYREEENGRGNFPPRFSGLQFPNYSSELNVNALELDDSALYLCASSLPDRGRGTEAFFGQGTRLTVV.

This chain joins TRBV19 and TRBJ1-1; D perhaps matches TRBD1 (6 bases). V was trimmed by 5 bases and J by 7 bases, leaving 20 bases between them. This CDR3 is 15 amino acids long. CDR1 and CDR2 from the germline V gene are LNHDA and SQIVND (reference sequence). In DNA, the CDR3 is TGTGCCAGTAGTCTACTTCTCAGGGGAATTGGTGAAGCTTTCTTT. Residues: CASSLLLRGIGEAFF.

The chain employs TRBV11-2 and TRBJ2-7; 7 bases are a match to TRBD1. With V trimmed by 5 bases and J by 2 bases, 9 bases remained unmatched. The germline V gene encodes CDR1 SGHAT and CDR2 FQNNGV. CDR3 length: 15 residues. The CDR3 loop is CASSIRRDRAYEQYF. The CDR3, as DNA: TGTGCCAGCAGCATCCGCCGGGACAGAGCCTACGAGCAGTACTTC.

The CDR3 loop is CASSRIQGSEQYF. As DNA, the CDR3 is TGTGCCAGCAGCCGAATCCAGGGAAGCGAGCAGTACTTC. V is TRBV27 and J is TRBJ2-7, with D tentatively TRBD1 (5 bases). The V gene lost 6 bases and the J gene lost 6 bases, with 15 bases spanning the gap. CDR1 MNHEY and CDR2 SMNVEV come from the germline V gene (reference sequence). The CDR3 has 13 residues.

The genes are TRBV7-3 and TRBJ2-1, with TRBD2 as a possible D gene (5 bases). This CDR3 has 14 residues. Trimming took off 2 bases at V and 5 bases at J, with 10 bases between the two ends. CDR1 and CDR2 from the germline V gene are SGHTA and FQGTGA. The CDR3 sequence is CASSLGRADNEQFF. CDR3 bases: TGTGCCAGCAGCTTAGGGCGGGCGGACAATGAGCAGTTCTTC.

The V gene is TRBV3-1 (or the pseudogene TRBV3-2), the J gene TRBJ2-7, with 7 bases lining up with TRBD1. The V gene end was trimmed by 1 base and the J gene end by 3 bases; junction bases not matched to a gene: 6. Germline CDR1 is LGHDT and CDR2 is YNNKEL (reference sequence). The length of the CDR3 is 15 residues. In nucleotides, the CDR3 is TGTGCCAGCAGCCAAGGGACAGGAGAGTTCTACGAGCAGTACTTC. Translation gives CASSQGTGEFYEQYF.

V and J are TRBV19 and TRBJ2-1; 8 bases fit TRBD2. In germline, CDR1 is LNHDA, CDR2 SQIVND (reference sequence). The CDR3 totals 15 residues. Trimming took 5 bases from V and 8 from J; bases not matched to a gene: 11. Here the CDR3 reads CASSESGTRSDEQFF. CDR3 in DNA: TGTGCCAGTAGTGAATCCGGGACTAGAAGCGATGAGCAGTTCTTC.

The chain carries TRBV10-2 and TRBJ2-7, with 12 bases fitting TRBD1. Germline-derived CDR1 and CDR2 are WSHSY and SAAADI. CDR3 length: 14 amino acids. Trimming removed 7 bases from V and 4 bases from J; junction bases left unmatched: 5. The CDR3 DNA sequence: TGCGCCAGCATTCCGGGACAGGGGGCTTACGAGCAGTACTTC. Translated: CASIPGQGAYEQYF.

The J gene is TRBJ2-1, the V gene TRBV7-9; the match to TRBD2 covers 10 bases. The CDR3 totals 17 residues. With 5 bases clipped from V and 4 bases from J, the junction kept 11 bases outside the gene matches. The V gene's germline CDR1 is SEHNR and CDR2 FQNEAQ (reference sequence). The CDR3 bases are TGTGCCAGCAGCACAAATCTAGCGGGAGTGAGTTACAATGAGCAGTTCTTC. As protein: CASSTNLAGVSYNEQFF.

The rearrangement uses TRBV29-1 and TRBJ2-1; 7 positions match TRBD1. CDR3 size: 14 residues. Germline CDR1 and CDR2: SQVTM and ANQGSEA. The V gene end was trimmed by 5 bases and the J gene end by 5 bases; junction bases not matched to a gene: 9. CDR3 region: CSVRATGTNNEQFF. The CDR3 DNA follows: TGCAGCGTTCGAGCGACAGGGACCAACAATGAGCAGTTCTTC.

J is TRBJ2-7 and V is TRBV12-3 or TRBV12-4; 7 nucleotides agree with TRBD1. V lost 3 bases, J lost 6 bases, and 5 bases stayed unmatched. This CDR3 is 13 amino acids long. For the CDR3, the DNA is TGTGCCAGCAGTTTGAAGGGGGCCTCCGAGCAGTACTTC. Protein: CASSLKGASEQYF.

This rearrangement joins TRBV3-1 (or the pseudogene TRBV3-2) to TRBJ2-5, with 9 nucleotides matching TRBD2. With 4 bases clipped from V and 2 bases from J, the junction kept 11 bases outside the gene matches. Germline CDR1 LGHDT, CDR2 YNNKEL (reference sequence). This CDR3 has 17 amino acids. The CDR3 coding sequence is TGTGCCAGCAGCCCTAAAGAAGGGCTAGCGGGGCAAGAGACCCAGTACTTC. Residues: CASSPKEGLAGQETQYF.